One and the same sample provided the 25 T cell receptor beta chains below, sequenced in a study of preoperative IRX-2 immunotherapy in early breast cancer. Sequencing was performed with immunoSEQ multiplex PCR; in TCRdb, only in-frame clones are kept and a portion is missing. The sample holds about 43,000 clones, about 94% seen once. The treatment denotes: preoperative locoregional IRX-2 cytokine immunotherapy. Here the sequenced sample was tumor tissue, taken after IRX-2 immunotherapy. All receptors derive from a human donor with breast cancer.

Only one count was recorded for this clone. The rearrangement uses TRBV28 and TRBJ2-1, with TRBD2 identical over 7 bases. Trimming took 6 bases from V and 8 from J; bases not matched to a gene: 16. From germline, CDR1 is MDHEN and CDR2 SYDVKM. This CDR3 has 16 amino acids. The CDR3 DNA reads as TGTGCCAGCAGACCCGGGACTAAAGGAGCGGCGCATGAGCAGTTCTTC. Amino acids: CASRPGTKGAAHEQFF.

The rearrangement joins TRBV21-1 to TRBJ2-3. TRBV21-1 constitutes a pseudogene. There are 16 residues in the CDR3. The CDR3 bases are TGTGCCAGCAGCAATCGGGCTCCCTCTAGCACAGATACGCAGTATTTT. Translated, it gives CASSNRAPSSTDTQYF.

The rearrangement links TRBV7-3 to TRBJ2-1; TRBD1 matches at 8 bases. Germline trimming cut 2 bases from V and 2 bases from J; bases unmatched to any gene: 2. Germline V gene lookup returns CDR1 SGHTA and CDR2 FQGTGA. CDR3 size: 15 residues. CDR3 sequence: CASSLGTGPYNEQFF. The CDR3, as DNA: TGTGCCAGCAGCTTAGGGACAGGCCCCTACAATGAGCAGTTCTTC.

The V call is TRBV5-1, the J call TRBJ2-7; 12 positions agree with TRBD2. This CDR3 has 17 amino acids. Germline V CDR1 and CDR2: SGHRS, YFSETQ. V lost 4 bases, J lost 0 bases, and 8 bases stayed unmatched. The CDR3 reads CASSGRTSGASSYEQYF. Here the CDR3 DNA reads TGCGCCAGCAGCGGACGGACTAGCGGGGCTAGCTCCTACGAGCAGTACTTC.

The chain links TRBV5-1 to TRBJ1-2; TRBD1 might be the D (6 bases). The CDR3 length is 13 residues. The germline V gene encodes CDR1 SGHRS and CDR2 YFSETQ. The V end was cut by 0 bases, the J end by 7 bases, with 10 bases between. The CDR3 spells CASSLGLQGGYTF. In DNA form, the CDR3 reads TGCGCCAGCAGCTTGGGCCTACAGGGTGGCTACACCTTC.

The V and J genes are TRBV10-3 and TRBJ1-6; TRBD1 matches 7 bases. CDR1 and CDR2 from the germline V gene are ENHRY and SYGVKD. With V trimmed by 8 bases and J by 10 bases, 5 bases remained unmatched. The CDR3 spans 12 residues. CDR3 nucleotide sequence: TGTGCCATCCAAGAGGGGGCGTCACCCCTCCACTTT. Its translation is CAIQEGASPLHF.

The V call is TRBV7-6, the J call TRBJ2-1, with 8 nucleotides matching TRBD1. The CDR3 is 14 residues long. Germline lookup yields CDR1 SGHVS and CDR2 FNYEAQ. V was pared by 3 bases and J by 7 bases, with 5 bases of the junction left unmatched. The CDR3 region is CASSFNGQGNEQFF. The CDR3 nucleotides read TGTGCCAGCAGCTTTAATGGACAGGGAAATGAGCAGTTCTTC. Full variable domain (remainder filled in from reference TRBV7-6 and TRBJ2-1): GAGVSQSPRYKVTKRGQDVALRCDPISGHVSLYWYRQALGQGPEFLTYFNYEAQQDKSGLPNDRFSAERPEGSISTLTIQRTEQRDSAMYRCASSFNGQGNEQFFGPGTRLTVL.

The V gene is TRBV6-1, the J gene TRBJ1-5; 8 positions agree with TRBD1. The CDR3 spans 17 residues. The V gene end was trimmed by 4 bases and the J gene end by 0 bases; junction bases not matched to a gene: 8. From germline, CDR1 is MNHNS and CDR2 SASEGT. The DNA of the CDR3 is TGTGCCAGCAGTGGACCGACAGGGGCGCATAGCAATCAGCCCCAGCATTTT. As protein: CASSGPTGAHSNQPQHF.

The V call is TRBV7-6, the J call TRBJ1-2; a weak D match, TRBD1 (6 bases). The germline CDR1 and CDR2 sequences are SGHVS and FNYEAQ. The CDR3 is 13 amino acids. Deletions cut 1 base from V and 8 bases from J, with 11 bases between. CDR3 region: CASSLGPTGGYTF. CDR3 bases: TGTGCCAGCAGCTTAGGGCCGACAGGAGGCTACACCTTC. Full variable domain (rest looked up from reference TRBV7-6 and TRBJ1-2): GAGVSQSPRYKVTKRGQDVALRCDPISGHVSLYWYRQALGQGPEFLTYFNYEAQQDKSGLPNDRFSAERPEGSISTLTIQRTEQRDSAMYRCASSLGPTGGYTFGSGTRLTVV.

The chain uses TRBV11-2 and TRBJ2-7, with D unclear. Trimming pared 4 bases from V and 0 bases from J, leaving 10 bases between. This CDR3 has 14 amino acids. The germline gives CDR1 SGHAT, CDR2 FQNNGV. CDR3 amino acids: CASSSAPRSYEQYF. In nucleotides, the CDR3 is TGTGCCAGCAGCTCAGCCCCTCGCTCCTACGAGCAGTACTTC.

The CDR3 sequence: CASSSRSTGELFF. The CDR3 coding sequence is TGTGCCAGCAGCTCTAGGAGCACCGGGGAGCTGTTTTTT. The rearrangement uses TRBV11-3 and TRBJ2-2; D is undetermined. The germline gives CDR1 SGHNT, CDR2 YENEEA. The V gene lost 4 bases and the J gene lost 4 bases, with 7 bases spanning the gap. The CDR3 loop spans 13 amino acids.

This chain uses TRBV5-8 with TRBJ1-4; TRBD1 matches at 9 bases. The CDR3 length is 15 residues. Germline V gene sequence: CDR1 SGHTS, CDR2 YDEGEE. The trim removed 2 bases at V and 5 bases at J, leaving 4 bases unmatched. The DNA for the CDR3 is TGTGCCAGCAGCTTATCCGGGACAGGGAATGAAAAACTGTTTTTT. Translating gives CASSLSGTGNEKLFF.

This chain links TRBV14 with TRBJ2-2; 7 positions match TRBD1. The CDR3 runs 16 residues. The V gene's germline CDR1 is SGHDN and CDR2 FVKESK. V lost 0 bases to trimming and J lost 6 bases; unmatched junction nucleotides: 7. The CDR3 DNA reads TGTGCCAGCAGCCAAGAGACAGGGTATGGCCCCGGGGAGCTGTTTTTT. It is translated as CASSQETGYGPGELFF.

CDR3 nucleotides: TGCGCCAGCAGCCGGGGCCGGCAGGGCGACACCGGGGAGCTGTTTTTT. The encoded protein is CASSRGRQGDTGELFF. The genes are TRBV5-1 and TRBJ2-2; either TRBD1 or TRBD2 may supply D (5 bases each). Between the trimmed V and J ends, which lost 4 bases and 3 bases, there was a span of 16 bases. This CDR3 is 16 amino acids long. CDR1 and CDR2 (germline): SGHRS, YFSETQ.

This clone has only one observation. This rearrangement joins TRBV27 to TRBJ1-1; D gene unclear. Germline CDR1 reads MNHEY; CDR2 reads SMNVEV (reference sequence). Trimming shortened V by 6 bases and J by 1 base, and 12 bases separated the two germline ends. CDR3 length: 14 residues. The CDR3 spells CASRPVWQNTEAFF. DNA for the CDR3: TGTGCCAGCAGACCCGTGTGGCAGAACACTGAAGCTTTCTTT.

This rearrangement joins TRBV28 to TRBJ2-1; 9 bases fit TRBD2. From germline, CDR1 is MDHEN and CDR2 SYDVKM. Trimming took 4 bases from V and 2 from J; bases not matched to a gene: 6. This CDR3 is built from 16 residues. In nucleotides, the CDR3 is TGTGCCAGCAGTTGGGAGCGGGGGGTCACCTACAATGAGCAGTTCTTC. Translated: CASSWERGVTYNEQFF.

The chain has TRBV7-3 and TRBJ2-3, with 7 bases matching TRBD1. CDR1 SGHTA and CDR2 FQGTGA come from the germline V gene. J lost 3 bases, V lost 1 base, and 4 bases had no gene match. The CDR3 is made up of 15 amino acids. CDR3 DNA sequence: TGTGCCAGCAGCTTAATAGGGGGCTTTACAGATACGCAGTATTTT. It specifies CASSLIGGFTDTQYF.

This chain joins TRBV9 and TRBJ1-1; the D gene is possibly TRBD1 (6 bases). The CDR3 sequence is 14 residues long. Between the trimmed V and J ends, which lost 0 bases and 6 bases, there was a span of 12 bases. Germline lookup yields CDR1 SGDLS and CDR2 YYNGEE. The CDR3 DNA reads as TGTGCCAGCAGCGTAGCTCCCGGGGGCCCTGAAGCTTTCTTT. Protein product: CASSVAPGGPEAFF.

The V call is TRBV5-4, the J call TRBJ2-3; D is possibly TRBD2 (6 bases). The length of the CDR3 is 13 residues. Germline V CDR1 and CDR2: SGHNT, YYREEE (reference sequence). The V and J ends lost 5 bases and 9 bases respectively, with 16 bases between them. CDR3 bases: TGTGCCAGCAGTTTCCGGGCGGGGATGACGCAGTATTTT. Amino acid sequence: CASSFRAGMTQYF.

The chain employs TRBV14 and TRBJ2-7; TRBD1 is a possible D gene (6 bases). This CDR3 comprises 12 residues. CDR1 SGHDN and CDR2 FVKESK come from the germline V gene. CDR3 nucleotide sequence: TGTGGACCCCCAGGTTACCAGGGGGAGCAGTACTTC. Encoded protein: CGPPGYQGEQYF.

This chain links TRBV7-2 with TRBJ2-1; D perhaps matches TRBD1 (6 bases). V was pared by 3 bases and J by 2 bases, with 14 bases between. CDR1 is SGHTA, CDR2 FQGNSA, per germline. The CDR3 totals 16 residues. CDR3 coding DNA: TGTGCCAGCAGCTTGGGGTCCGGGACAACCTACAATGAGCAGTTCTTC. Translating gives CASSLGSGTTYNEQFF.

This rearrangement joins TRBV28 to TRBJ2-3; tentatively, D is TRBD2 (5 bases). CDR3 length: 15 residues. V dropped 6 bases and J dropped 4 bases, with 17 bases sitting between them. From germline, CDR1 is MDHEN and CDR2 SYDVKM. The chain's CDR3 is CASRDLPRNPDTQYF. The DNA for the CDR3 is TGTGCCAGCAGGGACTTACCTAGGAACCCAGATACGCAGTATTTT.

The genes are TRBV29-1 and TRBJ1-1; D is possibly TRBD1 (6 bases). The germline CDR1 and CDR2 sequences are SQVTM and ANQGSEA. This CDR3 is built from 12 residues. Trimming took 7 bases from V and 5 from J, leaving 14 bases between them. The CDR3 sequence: CSATTGNTEAFF. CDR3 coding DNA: TGCAGCGCCACCACAGGGAATACTGAAGCTTTCTTT.

CDR3 nucleotides: TGTGCCAGCAGCCAAGTGTTCGGGAGATCCACAGATACGCAGTATTTT. Translating gives CASSQVFGRSTDTQYF. The chain has TRBV4-2 and TRBJ2-3; the D gene is possibly TRBD2 (6 bases). Germline V gene data show CDR1 as LGHNA and CDR2 as YNFKEQ. This CDR3 is 16 amino acids long. Trimming took 1 base from V and 2 from J, leaving 13 bases between them.

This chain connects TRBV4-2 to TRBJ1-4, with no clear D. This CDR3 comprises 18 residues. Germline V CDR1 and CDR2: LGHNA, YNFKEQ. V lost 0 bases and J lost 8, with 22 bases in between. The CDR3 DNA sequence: TGTGCCAGCAGCCAAGATATTAACAGCCCAGCGAGTTGGGAAAAACTGTTTTTT. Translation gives CASSQDINSPASWEKLFF.